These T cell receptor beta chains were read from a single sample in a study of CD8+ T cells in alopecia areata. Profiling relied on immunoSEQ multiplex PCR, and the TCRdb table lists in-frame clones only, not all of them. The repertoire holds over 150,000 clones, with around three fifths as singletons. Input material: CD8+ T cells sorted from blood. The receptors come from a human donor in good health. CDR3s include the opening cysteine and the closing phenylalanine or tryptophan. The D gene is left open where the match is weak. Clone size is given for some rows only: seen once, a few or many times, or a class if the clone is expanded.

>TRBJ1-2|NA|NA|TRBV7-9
CASSLGRGDLDAYGYTF
TGTGCCAGCAGCCTAGGGAGGGGGGACCTGGACGCCTATGGCTACACCTTC
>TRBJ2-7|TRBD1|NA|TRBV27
CASSLTGTGPYEQYF
TGTGCCAGCAGTTTAACCGGGACAGGGCCCTACGAGCAGTACTTC
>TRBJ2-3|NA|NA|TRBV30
CAWEPRNTQYF
TGTGCCTGGGAGCCGAGGAATACGCAGTATTTT
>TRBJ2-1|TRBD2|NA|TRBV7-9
CASSPSGGADEQFF
TGTGCCAGCAGTCCTAGCGGGGGGGCCGATGAGCAGTTCTTC
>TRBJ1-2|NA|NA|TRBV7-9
CASSLASRPDYGYTF
TGTGCCAGCAGCTTAGCCAGTCGCCCCGACTATGGCTACACCTTC
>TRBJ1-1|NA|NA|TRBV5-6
CASSTGALIAEAFF
TGTGCCAGCAGCACCGGGGCCTTAATCGCTGAAGCTTTCTTT
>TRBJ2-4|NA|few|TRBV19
CASSIPATKNIQYF
TGTGCCAGTAGTATTCCGGCCACCAAAAACATTCAGTACTTC
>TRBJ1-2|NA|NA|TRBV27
CASSLGGSLYGYTF
TGTGCCAGCAGTTTGGGCGGAAGTCTCTATGGCTACACCTTC
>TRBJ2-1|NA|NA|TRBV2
CASSSVSLYNEQFF
TGTGCCAGCAGCTCGGTTTCCCTCTACAATGAGCAGTTCTTC
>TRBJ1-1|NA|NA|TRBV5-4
CASSLAPGEGTEAFF
TGTGCCAGCAGCTTGGCCCCAGGGGAGGGCACTGAAGCTTTCTTT
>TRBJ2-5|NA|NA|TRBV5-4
CASSSPPGADEETQYF
TGTGCCAGCAGCTCCCCCCCAGGGGCCGATGAAGAGACCCAGTACTTC
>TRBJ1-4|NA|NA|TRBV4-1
CASSQRDNAEKLFF
TGCGCCAGCAGCCAACGGGACAACGCTGAAAAACTGTTTTTT
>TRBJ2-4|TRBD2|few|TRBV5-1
CASSPGGGPLAKNIQYF
TGCGCCAGCAGCCCCGGCGGGGGACCCCTAGCCAAAAACATTCAGTACTTC